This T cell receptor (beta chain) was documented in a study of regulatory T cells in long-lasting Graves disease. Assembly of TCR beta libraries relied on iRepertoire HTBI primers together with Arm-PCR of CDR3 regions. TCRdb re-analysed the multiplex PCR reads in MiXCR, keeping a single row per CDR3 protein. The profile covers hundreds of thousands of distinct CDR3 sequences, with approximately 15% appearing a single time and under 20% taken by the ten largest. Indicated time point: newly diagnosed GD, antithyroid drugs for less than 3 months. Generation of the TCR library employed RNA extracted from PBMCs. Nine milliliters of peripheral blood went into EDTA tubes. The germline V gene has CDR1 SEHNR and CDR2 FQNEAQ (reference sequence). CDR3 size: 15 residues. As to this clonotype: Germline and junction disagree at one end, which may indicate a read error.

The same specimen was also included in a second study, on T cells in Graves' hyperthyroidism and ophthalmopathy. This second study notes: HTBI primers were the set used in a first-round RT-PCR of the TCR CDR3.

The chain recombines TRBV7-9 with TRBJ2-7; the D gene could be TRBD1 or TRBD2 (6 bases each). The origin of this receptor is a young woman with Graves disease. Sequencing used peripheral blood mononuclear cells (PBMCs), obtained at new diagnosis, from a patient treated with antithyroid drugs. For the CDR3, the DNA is TGTGCCAGCAGGGCCATGGGGGGCAGGGTCGCGCACGGGCACTTC. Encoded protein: CASRAMGGRVAHGHF.